A single sample gave rise to the 30 T cell receptor beta chains below, sequenced in a study of lymphopenia after photon versus proton radiotherapy (dated by TCRdb to the late 2010s). Library preparation was by the immunoSEQ multiplex PCR assay. Imported from immuneACCESS, the table was reduced by TCRdb to in-frame sequences with V and J called. These copies leave out some clones; in studies compared against another copy, an unresolved V gene accounts for under half, and the cause of the remainder is not known. The sample profile shows roughly 45,000 clones; 65% to 90% of them were found once. In total, the top ten clones hold 2% to 2.5% of the sample. The sample here was peripheral blood, taken from a patient treated with photon-based radiotherapy. These TCRs come from a man aged 35 to 55 with gastric cancer.

This chain links TRBV7-2 with TRBJ2-7, with D perhaps TRBD1 (6 bases). Germline CDR1 is SGHTA and CDR2 is FQGNSA. The CDR3 length is 13 residues. Trimming left V 4 bases short and J 3 bases short, with 10 bases between. The CDR3 is CASSSQGSYEQYF. The CDR3 bases are TGTGCCAGCAGCTCACAGGGAAGCTACGAGCAGTACTTC.

Here the CDR3 DNA reads TGTGCCAGCAGCTTAGCTGAAGGGTCCTACGAGCAGTACTTC. Encoded protein: CASSLAEGSYEQYF. The rearrangement uses TRBV7-2 and TRBJ2-7; no reliable D call. There are 14 residues in the CDR3. Looked up from germline, CDR1 is SGHTA and CDR2 is FQGNSA. The ends were cut back, 0 bases at V and 1 base at J, with 7 bases in the middle.

The chain has TRBV7-2 and TRBJ2-3; D may be TRBD2 (6 bases). CDR3 length: 14 amino acids. Trimming took off 4 bases at V and 4 bases at J, with 12 bases between the two ends. Per the germline V gene, CDR1 is SGHTA and CDR2 is FQGNSA. CDR3 region: CASSSNGGPDTQYF. The CDR3 DNA reads as TGTGCCAGCAGCTCCAACGGGGGTCCAGATACGCAGTATTTT. Drawing the rest from reference TRBV7-2 and TRBJ2-3, the complete variable domain is GAGVSQSPSNKVTEKGKDVELRCDPISGHTALYWYRQSLGQGLEFLIYFQGNSAPDKSGLPSDRFSAERTGGSVSTLTIQRTQQEDSAVYLCASSSNGGPDTQYFGPGTRLTVL.

V is TRBV7-2 and J is TRBJ2-7; maybe TRBD1 (6 bases). V was clipped by 6 bases and J by 3 bases, with 15 bases between them. Germline V gene lookup returns CDR1 SGHTA and CDR2 FQGNSA. The CDR3 has 14 residues. DNA for the CDR3: TGTGCCAGCAGTTATACAGGGAGAGGCTACGAGCAGTACTTC. Its protein product is CASSYTGRGYEQYF.

The CDR3 reads CASHLGTINYGYTF. The DNA for the CDR3 is TGTGCCAGCCACCTCGGGACAATAAACTATGGCTACACCTTC. This sequence joins TRBV2 and TRBJ1-2, with a weak D call TRBD1 (6 bases). In germline, CDR1 is SNHLY, CDR2 FYNNEI. The CDR3 is 14 residues long. V dropped 8 bases and J dropped 2 bases, with 15 bases sitting between them.

This sequence joins TRBV9 and TRBJ2-5, with 7 positions matching TRBD2. Germline V CDR1 and CDR2: SGDLS, YYNGEE. This CDR3 is built from 14 residues. Trimming cost V 4 bases and J 3 bases; bases outside gene matches: 6. The CDR3: CASSPRLAEETQYF. CDR3 sequence (DNA): TGTGCCAGCAGCCCCCGGCTAGCGGAAGAGACCCAGTACTTC.

The rearrangement joins TRBV6-5 to TRBJ2-3; TRBD1 matches 8 bases. V lost 8 bases, J lost 5 bases, and 9 bases stayed unmatched. Germline CDR1 and CDR2: MNHEY and SVGAGI. The CDR3 is made up of 14 amino acids. CDR3 coding DNA: TGTGCCAGCGCTTGGGACAGGAGGAAAGATACGCAGTATTTT. Its protein product is CASAWDRRKDTQYF.

The chain has TRBV7-9 and TRBJ2-7; no clear D gene. V was shortened by 1 base and J by 4 bases, with 8 bases between the two germline ends. The CDR3 covers 13 residues. Germline V CDR1 and CDR2: SEHNR, FQNEAQ (reference sequence). The CDR3 DNA follows: TGTGCCAGCAGCTTAGAAAGTTGGTACGAGCAGTACTTC. This gives the protein CASSLESWYEQYF.

In its sample, this clone was seen once. The chain combines TRBV10-3 with TRBJ1-3; possibly TRBD1 for D (5 bases). Per germline, CDR1 ENHRY and CDR2 SYGVKD. There are 13 residues in the CDR3. Trimming removed 6 bases at V and 7 bases at J, with 13 bases between. The CDR3 DNA follows: TGTGCCATCAGAGAAGACAGTGCGAACACCATATATTTT. It codes for CAIREDSANTIYF.

V is TRBV29-1 and J is TRBJ1-2; TRBD1 matches at 7 bases. The CDR3 is 13 amino acids. Germline V CDR1 and CDR2: SQVTM, ANQGSEA. Unmatched junction bases numbered 9, after V lost 7 bases and J lost 4 bases. This CDR3 is CSASDRTSYGYTF. CDR3 coding DNA: TGCAGCGCCTCGGACAGGACCTCCTATGGCTACACCTTC. Full variable domain (missing parts from reference TRBV29-1 and TRBJ1-2): SAVISQKPSRDICQRGTSLTIQCQVDSQVTMMFWYRQQPGQSLTLIATANQGSEATYESGFVIDKFPISRPNLTFSTLTVSNMSPEDSSIYLCSASDRTSYGYTFGSGTRLTVV.

The chain couples TRBV18 to TRBJ1-2; TRBD1 is a possible D gene (5 bases). Germline CDR1 is KGHSH and CDR2 is LQKENI. This CDR3 is built from 13 residues. V shed 5 bases and J shed 4 bases, with 11 bases lying between them. The CDR3 loop reads CASSSEGTYGYTF. The CDR3 region has the DNA TGTGCCAGCTCATCGGAGGGGACCTATGGCTACACCTTC. The full variable domain, with the rest looked up from reference TRBV18 and TRBJ1-2, is NAGVMQNPRHLVRRRGQEARLRCSPMKGHSHVYWYRQLPEEGLKFMVYLQKENIIDESGMPKERFSAEFPKEGPSILRIQQVVRGDSAAYFCASSSEGTYGYTFGSGTRLTVV.

CDR3 DNA: TGTGCCAGCAGTGTTGACAGGGGGAGCAATCAGCCCCAGCATTTT. Translation gives CASSVDRGSNQPQHF. J is TRBJ1-5 and V is TRBV6-5, with 9 bases identical to TRBD1. V was pared by 5 bases and J by 1 base, with 3 bases of the junction left unmatched. Germline lookup yields CDR1 MNHEY and CDR2 SVGAGI. The CDR3 loop spans 15 amino acids.

The chain has TRBV27 and TRBJ1-5, with D possibly being TRBD1 (6 bases). The germline V gene has CDR1 MNHEY and CDR2 SMNVEV (reference sequence). This CDR3 is 15 amino acids long. The V gene lost 3 bases and the J gene lost 6 bases, with 15 bases spanning the gap. This CDR3 reads CASSFNREVGQPQHF. The CDR3 DNA is TGTGCCAGCAGTTTCAACAGGGAGGTGGGTCAGCCCCAGCATTTT.

The chain has TRBV4-1 and TRBJ1-1; D is uncertain. V was cut by 1 base and J by 6 bases, with 9 bases left in between. The germline gives CDR1 MGHRA, CDR2 YSYEKL. CDR3 size: 13 residues. CDR3 DNA sequence: TGCGCCAGCAGCCAAGTGTGGGAAGCTGAAGCTTTCTTT. Its translation: CASSQVWEAEAFF.

J is TRBJ2-5 and V is TRBV5-4; 9 bases match TRBD1. Trimming took 3 bases from V and 3 from J; bases not matched to a gene: 3. The germline gives CDR1 SGHNT, CDR2 YYREEE (reference sequence). The CDR3 totals 14 residues. The CDR3 nucleotides are TGTGCCAGCAGCTCGGGACAGGGTAAAGAGACCCAGTACTTC. Protein sequence: CASSSGQGKETQYF.

The chain couples TRBV6-5 to TRBJ1-4; D gene uncertain. The length of the CDR3 is 14 residues. In germline, CDR1 is MNHEY, CDR2 SVGAGI. V was cut by 5 bases and J by 0 bases, with 7 bases left in between. CDR3 amino acids: CASSRTTTNEKLFF. For the CDR3, the DNA is TGTGCCAGCAGTCGGACTACAACTAATGAAAAACTGTTTTTT.

This clone was seen once. The chain couples TRBV27 to TRBJ2-7; 7 bases map to TRBD1. V shed 6 bases, J shed 7 bases, and the junction held 15 bases outside the gene matches. The CDR3 is made up of 15 amino acids. CDR1 and CDR2 from the germline V gene are MNHEY and SMNVEV (reference sequence). CDR3 region: CASRGGGRGRVEQYF. CDR3 nucleotides: TGTGCCAGCAGAGGGGGCGGCCGCGGGCGGGTGGAGCAGTACTTC.

The genes are TRBV19 and TRBJ1-3, with TRBD1 as a possible D gene (6 bases). The CDR3 is 15 residues long. Per germline, CDR1 LNHDA and CDR2 SQIVND (reference sequence). V was trimmed by 5 bases and J by 5 bases, leaving 16 bases between them. The CDR3 protein is CASSEQGSLRNTIYF. CDR3 bases: TGTGCCAGTAGTGAACAGGGCTCTCTGCGAAACACCATATATTTT.

The gene calls are TRBV5-5 and TRBJ1-5, with TRBD1 as a possible D gene (5 bases). V lost 2 bases and J lost 4, with 10 bases in between. The CDR3 sequence is 14 residues long. Germline V gene data show CDR1 as SGHKS and CDR2 as YYEKEE (reference sequence). The chain's CDR3 is CASSFGTANQPQHF. The CDR3 DNA reads as TGTGCCAGCAGCTTCGGGACGGCAAATCAGCCCCAGCATTTT.

V and J are TRBV11-2 and TRBJ2-7; D is possibly TRBD1 (5 bases). In germline, CDR1 is SGHAT, CDR2 FQNNGV. CDR3 length equals 14 residues. V shed 0 bases and J shed 3 bases, with 9 bases lying between them. The CDR3 DNA is TGTGCCAGCAGCTTAGAAGACAGAAACTACGAGCAGTACTTC. This encodes CASSLEDRNYEQYF.

The V and J genes are TRBV6-1 and TRBJ2-5, with D hard to call. The CDR3 loop spans 13 amino acids. Germline CDR1 MNHNS, CDR2 SASEGT. V lost 4 bases to trimming and J lost 1 base, with 7 bases between them. The CDR3 protein is CASSGDFQETQYF. CDR3 sequence (DNA): TGTGCCAGCAGTGGAGACTTCCAAGAGACCCAGTACTTC.

The chain has TRBV10-2 and TRBJ2-7; D call uncertain. Looked up from germline, CDR1 is WSHSY and CDR2 is SAAADI. The length of the CDR3 is 17 residues. V lost 4 bases and J lost 4, with 23 bases in between. CDR3 in amino acids: CASSGPKVSQNPYEQYF. The CDR3 DNA reads TGCGCCAGCAGTGGCCCCAAGGTTAGCCAGAACCCTTACGAGCAGTACTTC.

This chain links TRBV7-2 with TRBJ2-5, with 10 bases that match TRBD2. Germline V gene sequence: CDR1 SGHTA, CDR2 FQGNSA. V trimming: 3 bases; J trimming: 3 bases; junction bases outside the gene matches: 4. The CDR3 has 15 residues. The CDR3 DNA follows: TGTGCCAGCAGCTTCCTACTAGCGGGGAAAGAGACCCAGTACTTC. This codes for CASSFLLAGKETQYF.

The chain links TRBV6-5 to TRBJ2-2; 15 positions agree with TRBD2. Trimming took 5 bases from V and 6 from J; bases not matched to a gene: 1. This CDR3 is built from 15 residues. Germline lookup yields CDR1 MNHEY and CDR2 SVGAGI. The CDR3 coding sequence is TGTGCCAGCAGTGGACTAGCGGGGGGGCCCGGGGAGCTGTTTTTT. This gives the protein CASSGLAGGPGELFF.

This clone was seen once. The rearrangement links TRBV6-6 to TRBJ1-2; perhaps TRBD1 as D (6 bases). The CDR3 runs to 13 residues. Germline V CDR1 and CDR2: MNHNY, SVGAGI (reference sequence). Trimming took 0 bases from V and 4 from J, leaving 6 bases between them. The CDR3 loop is CASSYSDSYGYTF. CDR3 sequence (DNA): TGTGCCAGCAGTTACTCGGACAGCTATGGCTACACCTTC.

The chain uses TRBV13 and TRBJ1-2, with TRBD1 as a possible D gene (5 bases). From germline, CDR1 is PRHDT and CDR2 FYEKMQ (reference sequence). V was pared by 5 bases and J by 6 bases, with 19 bases between. The CDR3 spans 15 residues. In DNA form, the CDR3 reads TGTGCCAGCAGCCCATTTGCCCAGGGCAGGGATGGCTACACCTTC. Its translation is CASSPFAQGRDGYTF.

The V and J genes are TRBV7-2 and TRBJ1-5, with D tentatively TRBD1 (6 bases). CDR1 and CDR2 (germline): SGHTA, FQGNSA. The germline V and J ends were trimmed by 2 bases and 2 bases, with 13 bases remaining between them. The CDR3 contains 16 residues. DNA for the CDR3: TGTGCCAGCAGCTTATCCACAGGGATGGGCAATCAGCCCCAGCATTTT. This sequence encodes CASSLSTGMGNQPQHF.

The rearrangement uses TRBV29-1 and TRBJ2-5, with D perhaps matching TRBD1 (6 bases). Trimming removed 6 bases at V and 1 base at J, with 18 bases between. This CDR3 is 15 amino acids long. Germline CDR1 SQVTM, CDR2 ANQGSEA. CDR3: CSVVPIQGSQETQYF. Here the CDR3 DNA reads TGCAGCGTGGTACCAATACAGGGTAGCCAAGAGACCCAGTACTTC.

The V and J genes are TRBV5-1 and TRBJ1-1; 10 bases are a match to TRBD1. Germline-derived CDR1 and CDR2 are SGHRS and YFSETQ. Unmatched junction bases numbered 15, after V lost 6 bases and J lost 4 bases. This CDR3 has 17 amino acids. CDR3 sequence: CASTLRGTGVAGTEAFF. As DNA, the CDR3 is TGCGCCAGCACCCTCCGGGGGACAGGGGTAGCCGGCACTGAAGCTTTCTTT.

The J gene is TRBJ1-6, the V gene TRBV27; the match to TRBD1 covers 7 bases. CDR1 is MNHEY and CDR2 is SMNVEV in the germline V gene (reference sequence). CDR3 length: 17 amino acids. Trimming at V came to 5 bases and at J to 7 bases, leaving 14 bases not matched to a gene. The chain's CDR3 is CASSPIIRQGSNSPLHF. CDR3 bases: TGTGCCAGCAGTCCCATAATACGACAGGGATCCAATTCACCCCTCCACTTT.